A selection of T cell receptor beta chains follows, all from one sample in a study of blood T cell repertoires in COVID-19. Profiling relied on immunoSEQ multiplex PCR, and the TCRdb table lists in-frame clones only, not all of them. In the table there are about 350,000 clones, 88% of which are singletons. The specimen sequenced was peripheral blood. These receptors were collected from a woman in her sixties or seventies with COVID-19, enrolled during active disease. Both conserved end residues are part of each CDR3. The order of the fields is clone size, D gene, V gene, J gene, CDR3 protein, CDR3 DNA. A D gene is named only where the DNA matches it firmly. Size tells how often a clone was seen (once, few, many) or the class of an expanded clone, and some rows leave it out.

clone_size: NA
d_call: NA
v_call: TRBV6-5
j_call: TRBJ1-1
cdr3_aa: CASNEGWVEAFF
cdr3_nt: TGTGCCAGTAACGAGGGTTGGGTTGAAGCTTTCTTT

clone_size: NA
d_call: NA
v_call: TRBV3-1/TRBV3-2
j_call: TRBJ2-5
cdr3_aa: CASSQEALKRQTQYF
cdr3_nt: TGTGCCAGCAGCCAAGAGGCGTTGAAGAGGCAGACCCAGTACTTC

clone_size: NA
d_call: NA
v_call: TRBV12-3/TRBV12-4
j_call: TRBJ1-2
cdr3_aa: CASSPPFYGYTF
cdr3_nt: TGTGCCAGCAGTCCTCCCTTCTATGGCTACACCTTC

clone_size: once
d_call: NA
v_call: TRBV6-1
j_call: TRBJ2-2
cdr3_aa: CASSEGRTGELFF
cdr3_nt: TGTGCCAGCAGTGAAGGCAGGACCGGGGAGCTGTTTTTT

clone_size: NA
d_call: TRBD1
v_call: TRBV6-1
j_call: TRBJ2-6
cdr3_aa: CASSEARGPGANVLTF
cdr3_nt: TGTGCCAGCAGTGAAGCTAGGGGGCCAGGGGCCAACGTCCTGACTTTC

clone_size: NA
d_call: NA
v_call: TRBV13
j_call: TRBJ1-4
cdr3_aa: CASSSQRGNNEKLFF
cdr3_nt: TGTGCCAGCAGCTCCCAGCGAGGGAATAATGAAAAACTGTTTTTT

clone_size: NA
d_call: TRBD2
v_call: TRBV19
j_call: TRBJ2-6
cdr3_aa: CASRYRGGDYPSGANVLTF
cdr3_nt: TGTGCCAGTAGATACCGGGGAGGGGACTATCCCTCTGGGGCCAACGTCCTGACTTTC

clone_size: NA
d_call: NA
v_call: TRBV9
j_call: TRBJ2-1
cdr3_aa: CASSEGDRASEQFF
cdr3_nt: TGTGCCAGCAGCGAGGGGGATCGGGCGAGTGAGCAGTTCTTC

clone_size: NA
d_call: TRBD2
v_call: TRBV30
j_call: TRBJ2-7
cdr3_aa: CAWSSPAQRGPPYEQYF
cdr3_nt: TGTGCCTGGAGTTCCCCCGCCCAGCGGGGGCCCCCCTACGAGCAGTACTTC

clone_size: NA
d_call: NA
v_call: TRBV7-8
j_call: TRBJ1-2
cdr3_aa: CASSLAPTHGYTF
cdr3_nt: TGTGCCAGCAGCTTAGCGCCCACTCATGGCTACACCTTC

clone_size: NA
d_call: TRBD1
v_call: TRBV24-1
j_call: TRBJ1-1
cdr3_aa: CATRDRVRTEAFF
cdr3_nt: TGTGCCACGCGGGACAGGGTACGGACTGAAGCTTTCTTT

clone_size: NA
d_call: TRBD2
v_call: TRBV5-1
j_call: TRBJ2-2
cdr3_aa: CASSLSSGGAQGTGELFF
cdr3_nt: TGCGCCAGCAGCTTGTCTAGCGGGGGGGCCCAGGGCACCGGGGAGCTGTTTTTT

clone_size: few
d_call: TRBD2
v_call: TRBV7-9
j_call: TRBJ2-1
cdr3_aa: CASSLRVGSGALDEQFF
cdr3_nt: TGTGCCAGCAGCTTAAGGGTCGGCAGCGGGGCCTTGGATGAGCAGTTCTTC

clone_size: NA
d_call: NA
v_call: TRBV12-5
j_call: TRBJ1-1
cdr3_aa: CASGLVNSLEAFF
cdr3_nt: TGTGCTAGTGGTTTGGTAAACAGCCTTGAAGCTTTCTTT

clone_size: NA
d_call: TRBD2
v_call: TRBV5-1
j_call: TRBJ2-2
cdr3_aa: CASIPLAGDNTGELFF
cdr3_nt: TGCGCCAGCATACCCCTAGCGGGGGACAACACCGGGGAGCTGTTTTTT

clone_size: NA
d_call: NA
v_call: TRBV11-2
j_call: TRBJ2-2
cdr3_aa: CASSSRSTGELFF
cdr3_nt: TGTGCCAGCAGCTCTCGGAGCACCGGGGAGCTGTTTTTT

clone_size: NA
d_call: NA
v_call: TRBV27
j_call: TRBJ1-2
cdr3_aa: CASSLGTFYGYTF
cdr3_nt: TGTGCCAGCAGTTTAGGGACATTCTATGGCTACACCTTC

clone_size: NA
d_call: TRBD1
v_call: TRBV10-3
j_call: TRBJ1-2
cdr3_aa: CAISERDRAQNYGYTF
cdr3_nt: TGTGCCATCAGTGAGCGAGACAGGGCGCAGAACTATGGCTACACCTTC

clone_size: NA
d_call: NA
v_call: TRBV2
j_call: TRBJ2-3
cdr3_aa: CASSGTAQEADTQYF
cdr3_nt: TGTGCCAGCAGTGGGACAGCTCAGGAGGCAGATACGCAGTATTTT

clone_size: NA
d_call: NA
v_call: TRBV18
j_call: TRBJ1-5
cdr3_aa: CASSRTGNQPQHF
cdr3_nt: TGTGCCAGCTCAAGGACAGGCAATCAGCCCCAGCATTTT

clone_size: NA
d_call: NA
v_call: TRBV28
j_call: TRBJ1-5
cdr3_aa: CASSLWTGDQPQHF
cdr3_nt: TGTGCCAGCAGTTTATGGACAGGCGATCAGCCCCAGCATTTT

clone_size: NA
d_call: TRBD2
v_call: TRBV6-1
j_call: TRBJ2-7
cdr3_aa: CASSEISGGASAEQYF
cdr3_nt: TGTGCCAGCAGTGAGATTTCGGGGGGGGCCTCCGCCGAGCAGTACTTC

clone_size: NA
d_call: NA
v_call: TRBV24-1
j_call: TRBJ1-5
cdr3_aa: CATSVPGSDQPQHF
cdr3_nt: TGTGCCACCAGTGTCCCAGGGTCAGATCAGCCCCAGCATTTT

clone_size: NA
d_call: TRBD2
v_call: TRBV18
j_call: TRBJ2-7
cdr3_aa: CASSPPSGEQYF
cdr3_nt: TGTGCCAGCTCACCACCTAGCGGGGAGCAGTACTTC

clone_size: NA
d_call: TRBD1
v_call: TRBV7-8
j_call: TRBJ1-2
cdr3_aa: CASSPGTGYYGYTF
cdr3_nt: TGTGCCAGCAGCCCGGGGACAGGATACTATGGCTACACCTTC

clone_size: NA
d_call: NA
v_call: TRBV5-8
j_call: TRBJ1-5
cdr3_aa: CASSSRGEGQPQHF
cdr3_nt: TGTGCCAGCAGCTCACGGGGAGAGGGCCAGCCCCAGCATTTT

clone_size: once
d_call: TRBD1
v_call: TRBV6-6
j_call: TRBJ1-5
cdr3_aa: CASSLGGSSNQPQHF
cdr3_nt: TGTGCCAGCAGTTTAGGGGGCAGTAGCAATCAGCCCCAGCATTTT

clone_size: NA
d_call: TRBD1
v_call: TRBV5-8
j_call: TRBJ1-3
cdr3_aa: CASSVDRGDTIYF
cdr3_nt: TGTGCCAGCAGCGTGGACAGGGGGGACACCATATATTTT

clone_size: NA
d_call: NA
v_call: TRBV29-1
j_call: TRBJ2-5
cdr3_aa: CSVVGRETQYF
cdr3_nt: TGCAGCGTTGTTGGTAGAGAGACCCAGTACTTC

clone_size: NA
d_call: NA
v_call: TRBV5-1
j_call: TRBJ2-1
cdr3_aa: CASSLGTEQFF
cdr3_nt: TGCGCCAGCAGCTTAGGCACAGAACAGTTCTTC

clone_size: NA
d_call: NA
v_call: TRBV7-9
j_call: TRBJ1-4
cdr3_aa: CASSLGQVNEKLFF
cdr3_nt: TGTGCCAGCAGCTTAGGGCAGGTCAATGAAAAACTGTTTTTT

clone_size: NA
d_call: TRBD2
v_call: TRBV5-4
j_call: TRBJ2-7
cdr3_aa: CASSLPGRGNYEQYF
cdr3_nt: TGTGCCAGCAGCCTCCCCGGGAGGGGGAACTACGAGCAGTACTTC

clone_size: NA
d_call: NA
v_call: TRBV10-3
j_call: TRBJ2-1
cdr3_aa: CAISETGSYNEQFF
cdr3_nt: TGTGCCATCAGTGAGACGGGGTCCTACAATGAGCAGTTCTTC

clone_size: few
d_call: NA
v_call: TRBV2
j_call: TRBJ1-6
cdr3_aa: CASSATGLSLHF
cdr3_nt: TGTGCCAGCAGTGCGACAGGTTTATCCCTCCACTTT

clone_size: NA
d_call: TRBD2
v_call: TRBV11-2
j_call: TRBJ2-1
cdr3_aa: CASSLGGVYNEQFF
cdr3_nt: TGTGCCAGCAGCTTGGGGGGGGTATACAATGAGCAGTTCTTC

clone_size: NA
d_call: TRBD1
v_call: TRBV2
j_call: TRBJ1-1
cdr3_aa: CASLKKGQGGGEAFF
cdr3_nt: TGTGCCAGCCTCAAGAAAGGACAGGGCGGGGGTGAAGCTTTCTTT

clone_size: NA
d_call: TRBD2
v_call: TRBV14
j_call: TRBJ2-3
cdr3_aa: CASSQPAGVTDTQYF
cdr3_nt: TGTGCCAGCAGCCAACCCGCGGGGGTCACAGATACGCAGTATTTT

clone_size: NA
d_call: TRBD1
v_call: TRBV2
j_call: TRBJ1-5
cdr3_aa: CASRGNDRGSNQPQHF
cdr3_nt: TGTGCCAGCAGGGGGAATGACAGGGGTAGCAATCAGCCCCAGCATTTT

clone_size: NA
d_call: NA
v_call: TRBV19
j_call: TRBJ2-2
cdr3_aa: CASSIGREVGGELFF
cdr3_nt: TGTGCCAGTAGTATAGGCAGGGAGGTTGGCGGGGAGCTGTTTTTT

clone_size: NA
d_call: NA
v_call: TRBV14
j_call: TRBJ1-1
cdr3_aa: CASSQVGRGAWNTEAFF
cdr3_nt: TGTGCCAGCAGCCAAGTCGGACGGGGGGCATGGAACACTGAAGCTTTCTTT

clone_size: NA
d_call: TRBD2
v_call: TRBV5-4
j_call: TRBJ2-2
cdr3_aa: CASSPNGAGGSARELFF
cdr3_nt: TGTGCCAGCAGCCCGAACGGAGCGGGGGGGAGCGCCAGGGAGCTGTTTTTT

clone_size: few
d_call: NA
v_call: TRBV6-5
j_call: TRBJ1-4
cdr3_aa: CASSYSGGNNEKLFF
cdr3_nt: TGTGCCAGCAGTTACTCTGGGGGGAATAATGAAAAACTGTTTTTT

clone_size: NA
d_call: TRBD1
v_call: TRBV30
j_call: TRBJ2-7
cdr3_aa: CAWTTGTGADEQYF
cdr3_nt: TGTGCCTGGACTACCGGGACAGGGGCAGACGAGCAGTACTTC

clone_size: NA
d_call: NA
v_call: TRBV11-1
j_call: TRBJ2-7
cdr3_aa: CASSLAQGGEQYF
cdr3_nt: TGTGCCAGCAGCTTAGCGCAAGGAGGCGAGCAGTACTTC

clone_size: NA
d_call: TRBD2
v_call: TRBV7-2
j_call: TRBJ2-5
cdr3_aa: CASSLERGPGKTQYF
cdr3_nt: TGTGCCAGCAGCTTAGAGCGGGGGCCGGGGAAGACCCAGTACTTC

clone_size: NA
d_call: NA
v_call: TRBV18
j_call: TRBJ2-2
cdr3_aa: CASSASGELFF
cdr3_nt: TGTGCCAGCTCGGCATCCGGGGAGCTGTTTTTT

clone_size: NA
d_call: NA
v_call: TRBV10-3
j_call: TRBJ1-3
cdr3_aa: CATSGDAGNTIYF
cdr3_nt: TGTGCCACCTCAGGGGACGCTGGAAACACCATATATTTT

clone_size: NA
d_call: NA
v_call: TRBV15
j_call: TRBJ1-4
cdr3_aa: CATSERAPIPTNEKLFF
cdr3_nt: TGTGCCACCAGCGAGAGGGCCCCCATTCCAACTAATGAAAAACTGTTTTTT

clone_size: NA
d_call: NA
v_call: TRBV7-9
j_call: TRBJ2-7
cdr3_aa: CASSQTDWTSYEQYF
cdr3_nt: TGTGCCAGCAGCCAAACAGACTGGACAAGCTACGAGCAGTACTTC

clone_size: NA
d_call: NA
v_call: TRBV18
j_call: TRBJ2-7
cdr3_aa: CASSPLDEQYF
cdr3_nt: TGTGCCAGCTCACCACTCGACGAGCAGTACTTC

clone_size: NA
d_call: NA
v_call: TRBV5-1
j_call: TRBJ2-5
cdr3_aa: CASSLRGGAGGETQYF
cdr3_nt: TGCGCCAGCAGCTTGCGAGGTGGGGCAGGTGGTGAGACCCAGTACTTC

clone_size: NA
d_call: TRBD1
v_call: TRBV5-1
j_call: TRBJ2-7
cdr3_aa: CASSSSPGTAHSYEQYF
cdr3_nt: TGCGCCAGCAGCTCGTCCCCCGGGACAGCCCATTCCTACGAGCAGTACTTC

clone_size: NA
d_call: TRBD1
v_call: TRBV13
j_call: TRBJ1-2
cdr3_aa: CASRRTGGSGYTF
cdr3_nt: TGTGCCAGCAGACGGACAGGGGGCAGTGGCTACACCTTC

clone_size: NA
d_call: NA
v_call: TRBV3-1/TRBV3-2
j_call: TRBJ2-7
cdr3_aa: CASSQAVEQYF
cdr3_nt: TGTGCCAGCAGCCAAGCAGTCGAGCAGTACTTC

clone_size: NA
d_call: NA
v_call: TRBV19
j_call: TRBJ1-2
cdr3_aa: CASSPGAGGYTF
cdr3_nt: TGTGCCAGTAGCCCAGGGGCAGGCGGCTACACCTTC

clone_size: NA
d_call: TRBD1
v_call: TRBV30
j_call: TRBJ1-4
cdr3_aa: CAWQGGTNEKLFF
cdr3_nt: TGTGCCTGGCAAGGGGGCACTAATGAAAAACTGTTTTTT

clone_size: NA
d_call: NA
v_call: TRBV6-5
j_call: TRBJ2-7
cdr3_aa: CASSYSASSTYEQYF
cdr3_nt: TGTGCCAGCAGTTACTCAGCGAGTTCAACCTACGAGCAGTACTTC

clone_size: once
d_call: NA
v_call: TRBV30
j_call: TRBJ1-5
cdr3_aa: CAWGTYRNQPQHF
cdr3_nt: TGTGCCTGGGGGACTTACAGGAATCAGCCCCAGCATTTT

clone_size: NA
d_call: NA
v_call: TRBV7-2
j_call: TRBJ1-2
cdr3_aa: CASSFPLRDGGYTF
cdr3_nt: TGTGCCAGCAGCTTCCCCCTGAGGGATGGCGGCTACACCTTC